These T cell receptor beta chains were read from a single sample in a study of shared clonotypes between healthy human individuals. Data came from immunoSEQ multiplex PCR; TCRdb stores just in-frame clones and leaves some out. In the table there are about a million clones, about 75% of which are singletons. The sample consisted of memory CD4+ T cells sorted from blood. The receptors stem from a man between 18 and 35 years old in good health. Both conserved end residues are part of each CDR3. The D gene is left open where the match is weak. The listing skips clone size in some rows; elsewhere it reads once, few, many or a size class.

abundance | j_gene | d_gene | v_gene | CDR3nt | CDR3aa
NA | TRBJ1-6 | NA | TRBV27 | TGTGCCAGCAGCATCGACAGTAGAAGGATTGATTCACCCCTCCACTTT | CASSIDSRRIDSPLHF
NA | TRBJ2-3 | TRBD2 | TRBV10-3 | TGTGCCATCAGTGATCTAGCGGGGACAGATACGCAGTATTTT | CAISDLAGTDTQYF
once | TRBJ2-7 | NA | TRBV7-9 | TGTGCCAGCAGCTTAGGCAGGTCGCTCTCGTACGAGCAGTACTTC | CASSLGRSLSYEQYF
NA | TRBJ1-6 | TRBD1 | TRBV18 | TGTGCCAGCTCACCCCCAGGGGGAGGCGGGGTTAATTCACCCCTCCACTTT | CASSPPGGGGVNSPLHF
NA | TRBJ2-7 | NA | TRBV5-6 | TGTGCCAGCAGCTTCTTACAGTCCTCCTACGAGCAGTACTTC | CASSFLQSSYEQYF
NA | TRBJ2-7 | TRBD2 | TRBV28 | TGTGCCAGCAGCTCCGGGACTAGCACCTACGAGCAGTACTTC | CASSSGTSTYEQYF
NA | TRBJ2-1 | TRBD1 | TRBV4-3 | TGCGCCAGCAGCCAGGGCCTCAGGGGGAGTAGGAACAATGAGCAGTTCTTC | CASSQGLRGSRNNEQFF
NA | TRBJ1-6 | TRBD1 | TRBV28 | TGTGCCAGCAGTCCAGAGACAGGGACGGGATCACCCCTCCACTTT | CASSPETGTGSPLHF
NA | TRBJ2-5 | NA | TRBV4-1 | TGCGCCAGCAGCCAAGACCTGGGTGGAAGTCTGGAGACCCAGTACTTC | CASSQDLGGSLETQYF
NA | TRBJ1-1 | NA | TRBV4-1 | TGCGCCAGCAGCCCGCAAAGGTTCCTGAACACTGAAGCTTTCTTT | CASSPQRFLNTEAFF
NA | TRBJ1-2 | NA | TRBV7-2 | TGTGCCAGCAGCTTAGACCGGGTCTTCTATGGCTACACCTTC | CASSLDRVFYGYTF
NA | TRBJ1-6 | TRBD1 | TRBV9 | TGTGCCAGCAGCGCCAGGGACAGCTCCTATAATTCACCCCTCCACTTT | CASSARDSSYNSPLHF
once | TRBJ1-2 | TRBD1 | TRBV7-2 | TGTGCCAGCAGAGGGACAGGGTGGTATGGCTACACCTTC | CASRGTGWYGYTF
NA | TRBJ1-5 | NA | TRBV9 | TGTGCCAGCAGCGAGGGGATGTCCGATCAGCCCCAGCATTTT | CASSEGMSDQPQHF
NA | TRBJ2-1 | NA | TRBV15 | TGTGCCACCAGCAGAGAACGGGGGAACTCCTACAATGAGCAGTTCTTC | CATSRERGNSYNEQFF
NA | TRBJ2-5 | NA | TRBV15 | TGTGCCACCAGCAGAGATGGGGGAGTCGAGACCCAGTACTTC | CATSRDGGVETQYF
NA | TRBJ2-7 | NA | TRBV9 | TGTGCCAGCAGCGTAGCCCCGGGCATCTCCTACGAGCAGTACTTC | CASSVAPGISYEQYF
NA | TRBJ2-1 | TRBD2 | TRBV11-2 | TGTGCCAGCAGCTTAGGTACTAGCGGGACGGACAAGCAGTTCTTC | CASSLGTSGTDKQFF
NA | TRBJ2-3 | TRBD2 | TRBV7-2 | TGTGCCAGCAGCTTATTAGCGGGAGAAGGTACGCAGTATTTT | CASSLLAGEGTQYF
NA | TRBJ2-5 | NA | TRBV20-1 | TGCAGTGCTTTCCACGAAGAGACCCAGTACTTC | CSAFHEETQYF
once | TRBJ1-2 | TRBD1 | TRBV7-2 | TGTGCCAGCAGCGTAGTGGGACAGATAACTTCAAACTATGGCTACACCTTC | CASSVVGQITSNYGYTF
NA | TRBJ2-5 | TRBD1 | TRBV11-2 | TGTGCCAGCAGCGGGTACGGACAGGGCCGAGAGACCCAGTACTTC | CASSGYGQGRETQYF
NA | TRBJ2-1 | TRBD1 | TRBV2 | TGTGCCAGCAAGGACAGGGCTGCTGAGCAGTTCTTC | CASKDRAAEQFF
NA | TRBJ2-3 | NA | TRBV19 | TGTGCCAGTAGTACCCTGGGACCCCCTAGCACAGATACGCAGTATTTT | CASSTLGPPSTDTQYF
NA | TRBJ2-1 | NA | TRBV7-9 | TGTGCCAGCAGCTTAGCAGGGTTCCATGAGCAGTTCTTC | CASSLAGFHEQFF
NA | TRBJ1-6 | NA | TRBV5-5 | TGTGCCAGCAGCTTCGAGGGGCGCGGTTCACCCCTCCACTTT | CASSFEGRGSPLHF
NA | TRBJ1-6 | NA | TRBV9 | TGTGCCAGCAGCGTATCAGACAGCTCCTATAATTCACCCCTCCACTTT | CASSVSDSSYNSPLHF
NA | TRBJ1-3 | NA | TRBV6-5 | TGTGCCAGCAGTACGGGACGGCTCTCTGGAAACACCATATATTTT | CASSTGRLSGNTIYF
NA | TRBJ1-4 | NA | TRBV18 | TGTGCCAGCTCACTAGAAAGCCCGACAGCAACTAATGAAAAACTGTTTTTT | CASSLESPTATNEKLFF
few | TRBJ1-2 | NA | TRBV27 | TGTGCCAGCAGTTTCAGGGCTAGGGATGGCTACACCTTC | CASSFRARDGYTF
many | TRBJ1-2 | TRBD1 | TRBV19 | TGTGCCAGTGGGACAGCCTATGGCTACACCTTC | CASGTAYGYTF
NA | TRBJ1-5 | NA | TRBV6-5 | TGTGCCAGCAGTCAAAGGGACGGGGATCAGCCCCAGCATTTT | CASSQRDGDQPQHF
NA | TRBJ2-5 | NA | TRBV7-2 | TGTGCCAGCAGCTTAGAAGCGGGTAGGAGGGAGACCCAGTACTTC | CASSLEAGRRETQYF
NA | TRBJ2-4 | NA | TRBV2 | TGTGCCCCCTATAGAGGCCTTTACCTCGGGGACATTCAGTACTTC | CAPYRGLYLGDIQYF
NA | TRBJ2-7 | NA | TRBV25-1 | TGTGCCAGCAGTGAAGACGGGGCAAGGAACGAGCAGTACTTC | CASSEDGARNEQYF
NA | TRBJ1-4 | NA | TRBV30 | TGTGCCTGGAGCCCGGGACTTAATGAAAAACTGTTTTTT | CAWSPGLNEKLFF
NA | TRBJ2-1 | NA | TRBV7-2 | TGTGCCAGCAGCTTAGTTAGACTCAATGAGCAGTTCTTC | CASSLVRLNEQFF
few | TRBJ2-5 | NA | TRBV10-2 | TGCGCCAGCAGTGGCTCGGGCGGGGTTCGTGAGACCCAGTACTTC | CASSGSGGVRETQYF
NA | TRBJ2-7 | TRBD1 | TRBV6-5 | TGTGCCAGCGGGGAGGACAGGGGTGAGCAGTACTTC | CASGEDRGEQYF
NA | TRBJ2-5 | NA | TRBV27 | TGTGCCAGCAGTGGTCCCCGGGTTGAGACCCAGTACTTC | CASSGPRVETQYF
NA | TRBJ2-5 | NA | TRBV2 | TGTGCCAGCAGTTTGGGGGTAGCCCTGACGGAGACCCAGTACTTC | CASSLGVALTETQYF
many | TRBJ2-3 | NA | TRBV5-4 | TGTGCCAGCAGCGCTCCAGGGTTTAGCACAGATACGCAGTATTTT | CASSAPGFSTDTQYF
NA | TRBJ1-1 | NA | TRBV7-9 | TGTGCCAGCAGCTACAGGGAAAAAACTGAAGCTTTCTTT | CASSYREKTEAFF
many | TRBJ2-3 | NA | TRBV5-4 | TGTGCCAGCAGCCCCTACGAAGCAACCTCAGGGCAGTATTTT | CASSPYEATSGQYF
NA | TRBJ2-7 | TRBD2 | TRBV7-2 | TGTGCCAGCAGCTTAGCTAGCGGGGGGTTGACCTACGAGCAGTACTTC | CASSLASGGLTYEQYF
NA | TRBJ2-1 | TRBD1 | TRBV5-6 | TGTGCCAGCAGTGCCTTGGGGGACAGACAGTTCTTC | CASSALGDRQFF
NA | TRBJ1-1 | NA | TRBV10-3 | TGTGCCATCAGTACCGGGACACTGAACACTGAAGCTTTCTTT | CAISTGTLNTEAFF
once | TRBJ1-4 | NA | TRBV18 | TGTGCCAGCTCACCAACTACCCCGGCCTCCCTTCGGGAAAAACTGTTTTTT | CASSPTTPASLREKLFF